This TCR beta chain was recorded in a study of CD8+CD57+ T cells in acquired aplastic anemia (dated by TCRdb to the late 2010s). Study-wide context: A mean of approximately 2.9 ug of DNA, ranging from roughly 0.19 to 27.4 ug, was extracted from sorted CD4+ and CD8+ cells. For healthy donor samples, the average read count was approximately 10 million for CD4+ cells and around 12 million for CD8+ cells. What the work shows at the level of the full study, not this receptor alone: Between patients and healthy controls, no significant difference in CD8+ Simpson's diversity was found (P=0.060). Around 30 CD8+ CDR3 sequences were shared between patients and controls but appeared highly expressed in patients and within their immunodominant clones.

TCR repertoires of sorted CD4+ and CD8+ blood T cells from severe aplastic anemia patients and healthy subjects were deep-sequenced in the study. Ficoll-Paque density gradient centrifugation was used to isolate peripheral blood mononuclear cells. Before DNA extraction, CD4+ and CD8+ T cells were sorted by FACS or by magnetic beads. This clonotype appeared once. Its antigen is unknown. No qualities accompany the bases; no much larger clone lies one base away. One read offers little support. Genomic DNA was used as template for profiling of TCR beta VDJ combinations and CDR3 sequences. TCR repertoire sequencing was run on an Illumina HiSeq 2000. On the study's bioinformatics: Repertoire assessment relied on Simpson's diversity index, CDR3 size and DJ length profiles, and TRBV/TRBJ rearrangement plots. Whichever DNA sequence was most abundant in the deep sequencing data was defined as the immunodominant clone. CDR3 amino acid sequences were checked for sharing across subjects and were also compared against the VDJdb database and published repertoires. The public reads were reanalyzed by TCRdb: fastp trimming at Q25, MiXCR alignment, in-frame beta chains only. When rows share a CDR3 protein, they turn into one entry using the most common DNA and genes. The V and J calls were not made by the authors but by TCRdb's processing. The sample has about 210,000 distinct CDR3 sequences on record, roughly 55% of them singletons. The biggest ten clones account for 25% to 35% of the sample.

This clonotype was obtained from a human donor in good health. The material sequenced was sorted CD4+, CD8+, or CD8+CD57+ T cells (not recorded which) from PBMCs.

The nucleotides are TGTGCCATCAGTGACAGGGGGCTTGAGACCCAGTACTTC. Translated, it gives CAISDRGLETQYF. The sequence joins TRBV10-3 to TRBJ2-5, and TRBD1 matches 8 of the central bases. The CDR3 goes from the cysteine to the phenylalanine over 13 residues. Only the CDR3 DNA is retained, 39 bases long and in frame from the first base. Trimming leaves V shorter by 3 bases and J shorter by 5 bases, with the junction holding 2 bases beyond the gene matches. CDR1 and CDR2 were assigned from the germline V gene as ENHRY and SYGVKD.